Listed below are T cell receptor beta chains from one sample, sequenced in a study of control samples from healthy donors and cancer patients. Sequencing used immunoSEQ multiplex PCR; TCRdb keeps in-frame clones, though not all of them. The repertoire holds 40,000 to 50,000 clones, with around 94% as singletons. Sequencing was done on a sample of blood. The receptors come from a man aged 55 to 70 in good health. Both conserved end residues are part of each CDR3. A D gene is named only where the DNA matches it firmly.

d_call,j_call,v_call,cdr3_aa
.,TRBJ2-3,TRBV28,CASFPGGLTDTQYF
.,TRBJ2-7,TRBV30,CAWKGGTAEQYF
.,TRBJ1-4,TRBV3-1/TRBV3-2,CASSQSPNEKLFF
TRBD2,TRBJ2-7,TRBV12-3/TRBV12-4,CASSLREGYEQYF
TRBD1,TRBJ2-2,TRBV29-1,CSARGAGGTGELFF
.,TRBJ1-2,TRBV2,CASRGRFYGYTF
TRBD2,TRBJ2-1,TRBV30,CAWSGIAGRGGEQFF
.,TRBJ1-2,TRBV12-3/TRBV12-4,CASSSAGTGGF
TRBD2,TRBJ2-5,TRBV11-2,CASSFYGLAGAETQYF
.,TRBJ1-1,TRBV5-4,CASSLGTVGTLQAFF
TRBD2,TRBJ2-3,TRBV11-2,CASSPKVLAGGSTDTQYF
.,TRBJ1-6,TRBV18,CASSPEAVGRGSYNSPLHF
.,TRBJ2-1,TRBV21-1,CASSKSWPSGRALGSNEQFF
TRBD2,TRBJ2-1,TRBV4-1,CASSLPGLAKYNEQFF
TRBD2,TRBJ2-3,TRBV18,CASSLTSGSSTDTQYF
.,TRBJ2-3,TRBV28,CASIRWPDTQYF
.,TRBJ1-5,TRBV19,CASSFSGATGDQPQHF
.,TRBJ2-1,TRBV24-1,CATGLTRNNNEQFF
.,TRBJ2-7,TRBV28,CASSGVGSSANSYEQYF
.,TRBJ1-1,TRBV7-9,CASSLMGENTEAFF
.,TRBJ1-6,TRBV7-8,CASSLERNSPLHF
.,TRBJ1-6,TRBV12-3/TRBV12-4,CAREVIYSPLHF
.,TRBJ1-5,TRBV18,CASSPPSGQPQHF
.,TRBJ2-1,TRBV5-1,CASSLVQGPYNEQFF
.,TRBJ2-3,TRBV11-2,CASSLDYPHTQYF
.,TRBJ2-1,TRBV14,CASSQVGLGPWNEQFF
.,TRBJ2-3,TRBV11-3,CASSSSAVTDTQYF
.,TRBJ2-5,TRBV6-2/TRBV6-3,CASSSSRAVGETQYF
.,TRBJ2-7,TRBV30,CAWSVPPDEQYF
TRBD1,TRBJ2-5,TRBV30,CAWSVLRGPETQYF
.,TRBJ1-5,TRBV27,CASSLSDANGQPQHF
TRBD1,TRBJ2-7,TRBV24-1,CATSGPTGFEQYF
.,TRBJ1-5,TRBV6-5,CASSYLQVSNQPQHF
.,TRBJ1-5,TRBV27,CASSLQYRDGSNQPQHF
.,TRBJ2-1,TRBV3-1/TRBV3-2,CASSRGRGYNEQFF
.,TRBJ2-6,TRBV29-1,CSVAPQGANVLTF
.,TRBJ1-6,TRBV9,CASSAKGGSPLHF
TRBD1,TRBJ2-1,TRBV18,CASLGGQGFSYNEQFF
.,TRBJ2-7,TRBV12-3/TRBV12-4,CASSSGPKEEQYF
TRBD2,TRBJ2-3,TRBV5-1,CASSTTSRNTQYF
TRBD2,TRBJ2-7,TRBV11-3,CASSSARTSGPYEQYF
.,TRBJ2-7,TRBV4-1,CASSQVGSSSYEQYF
TRBD2,TRBJ2-7,TRBV7-2,CASSEASGTYEQYF
TRBD2,TRBJ2-1,TRBV19,CASSHLADPYNEQFF
.,TRBJ2-7,TRBV13,CASSLTGEQYF
TRBD2,TRBJ2-1,TRBV6-5,CASTILAGYNEQFF
TRBD1,TRBJ2-1,TRBV9,CASSARTGGLDEQFF
.,TRBJ1-1,TRBV9,CASSVAQGRLNTEAFF
.,TRBJ1-5,TRBV28,CASGVTADSNQPQHF
.,TRBJ2-7,TRBV6-5,CASSFDRYEQYF
.,TRBJ1-1,TRBV3-1/TRBV3-2,CASSQPGLGTEAFF
TRBD1,TRBJ2-7,TRBV2,CASSALDRAYEQYF
TRBD1,TRBJ1-5,TRBV27,CASSPRPTGYSNQPQHF
.,TRBJ2-7,TRBV27,CASRAGTYEQYF